This TCR beta chain was captured in a study of blood T cell repertoires in COVID-19. On the study more broadly: COVID-19 samples from acute and convalescent phases originated in the United States, Italy and Spain.

In the authors' workflow: Amplification from reference gene primers served as the basis for estimated nucleated cell counts. Generated by immunoSEQ multiplex PCR, the TCRdb table keeps only in-frame clones and is missing some. V and J calls plus clone size are reproduced from that table; the DNA served to infer D and trimming. The sample yields just over 60,000 clones, around 85% seen once. The sample was peripheral blood. The clonotype was recovered from a man aged 60 to 69 with acute or convalescent COVID-19.

The CDR3, as DNA: TGTGCCAGCAGCCCAGGACAGGAGCATTCTGGAAACACCATATATTTT. Translation: CASSPGQEHSGNTIYF. The V call is TRBV9, the J call TRBJ1-3; 7 nucleotides align to TRBD1. This CDR3 is built from 16 residues. From germline, CDR1 is SGDLS and CDR2 YYNGEE. Unmatched junction bases numbered 8, after V lost 4 bases and J lost 1 base.